This T cell receptor (beta chain) comes out of a study of cytomegalovirus exposure and HLA in healthy donors. Whole-study results and caveats: Usually a TCR sequence was rare, but some public TCRs were found in many donors. The Asian-associated ancestry cluster reportedly had fewer N-insertions than the approximately 630-donor mean in a later analysis.

Primers: 60 Vbeta forward and 13 Jbeta reverse. The repertoire was sequenced with immunoSEQ multiplex PCR; TCRdb's copy has only in-frame clones and lacks some. The sample lists roughly 58,000 clones, 75% to 85% occurring once. Worth noting for this clone: Its antigen remains unknown. The same CDR3 also results from other DNA sequences found in this sample.

Those who donated were healthy bone marrow donors. The length of the CDR3 is 16 residues. Trimming stripped 2 bases from V and 3 bases from J, with 16 bases between. Germline CDR1 reads KGHSH; CDR2 reads LQKENI. The sample comprised PBMCs. This sequence joins TRBV18 and TRBJ1-2, with no clear D. This TCR came from a human donor in good health. The CDR3 nucleotides are TGTGCCAGCTCACCATTCGCCTTTGCAGACTACTATGGCTACACCTTC. Protein product: CASSPFAFADYYGYTF.